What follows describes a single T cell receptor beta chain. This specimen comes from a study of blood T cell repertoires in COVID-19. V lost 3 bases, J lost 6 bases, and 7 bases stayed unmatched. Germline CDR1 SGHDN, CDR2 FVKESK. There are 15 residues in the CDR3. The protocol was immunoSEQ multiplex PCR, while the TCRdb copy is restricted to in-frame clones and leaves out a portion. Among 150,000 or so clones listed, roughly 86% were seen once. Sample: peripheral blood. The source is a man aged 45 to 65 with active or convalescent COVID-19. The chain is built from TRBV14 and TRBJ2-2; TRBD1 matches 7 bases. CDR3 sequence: CASSQFKGAAGELFF. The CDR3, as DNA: TGTGCCAGCAGCCAGTTCAAGGGGGCGGCCGGGGAGCTGTTTTTT. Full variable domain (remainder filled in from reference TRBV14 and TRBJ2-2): EAGVTQFPSHSVIEKGQTVTLRCDPISGHDNLYWYRRVMGKEIKFLLHFVKESKQDESGMPNNRFLAERTGGTYSTLKVQPAELEDSGVYFCASSQFKGAAGELFFGEGSRLTVL.